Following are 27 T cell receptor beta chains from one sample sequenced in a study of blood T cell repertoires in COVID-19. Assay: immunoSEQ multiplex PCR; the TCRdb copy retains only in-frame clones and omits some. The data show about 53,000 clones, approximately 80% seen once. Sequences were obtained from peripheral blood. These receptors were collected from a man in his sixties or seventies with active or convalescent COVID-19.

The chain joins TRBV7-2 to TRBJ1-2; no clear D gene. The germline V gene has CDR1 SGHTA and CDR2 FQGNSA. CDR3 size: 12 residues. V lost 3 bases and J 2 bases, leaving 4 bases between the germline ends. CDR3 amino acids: CASSFTNYGYTF. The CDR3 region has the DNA TGTGCCAGCAGCTTTACAAACTATGGCTACACCTTC.

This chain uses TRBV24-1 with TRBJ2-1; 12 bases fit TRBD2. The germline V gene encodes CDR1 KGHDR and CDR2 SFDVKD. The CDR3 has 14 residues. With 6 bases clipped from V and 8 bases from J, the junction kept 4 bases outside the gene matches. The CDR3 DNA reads TGTGCCACCAGTCCTAGCGGGAGGGCTGATGAGCAGTTCTTC. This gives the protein CATSPSGRADEQFF.

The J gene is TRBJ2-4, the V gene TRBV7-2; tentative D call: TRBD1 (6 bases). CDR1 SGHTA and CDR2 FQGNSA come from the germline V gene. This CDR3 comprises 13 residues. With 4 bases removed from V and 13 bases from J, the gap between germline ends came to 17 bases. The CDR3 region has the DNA TGTGCCAGCAGCTCTTCCACAGGGCCAATCCAGTACTTC. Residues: CASSSSTGPIQYF. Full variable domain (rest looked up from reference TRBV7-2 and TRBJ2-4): GAGVSQSPSNKVTEKGKDVELRCDPISGHTALYWYRQSLGQGLEFLIYFQGNSAPDKSGLPSDRFSAERTGGSVSTLTIQRTQQEDSAVYLCASSSSTGPIQYFGAGTRLSVL.

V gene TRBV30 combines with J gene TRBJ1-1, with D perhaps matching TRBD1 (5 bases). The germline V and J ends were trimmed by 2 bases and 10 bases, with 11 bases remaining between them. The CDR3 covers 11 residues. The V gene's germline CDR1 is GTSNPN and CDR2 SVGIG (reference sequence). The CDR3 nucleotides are TGTGCCTGGAGTTCCCCTAGGGGAGCTTTCTTT. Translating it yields CAWSSPRGAFF.

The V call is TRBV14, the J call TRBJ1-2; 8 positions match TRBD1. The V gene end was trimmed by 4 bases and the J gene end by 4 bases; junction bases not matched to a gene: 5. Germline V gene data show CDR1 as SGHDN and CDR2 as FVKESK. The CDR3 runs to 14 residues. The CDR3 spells CASSLRTGIYGYTF. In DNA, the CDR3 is TGTGCCAGCAGCCTTCGGACAGGGATCTATGGCTACACCTTC.

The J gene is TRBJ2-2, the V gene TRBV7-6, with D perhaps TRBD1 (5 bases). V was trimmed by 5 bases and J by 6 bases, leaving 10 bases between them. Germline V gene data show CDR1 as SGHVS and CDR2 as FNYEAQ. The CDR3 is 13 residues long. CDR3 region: CASSNTGPGELFF. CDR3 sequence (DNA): TGTGCCAGCAGCAATACAGGTCCCGGGGAGCTGTTTTTT.

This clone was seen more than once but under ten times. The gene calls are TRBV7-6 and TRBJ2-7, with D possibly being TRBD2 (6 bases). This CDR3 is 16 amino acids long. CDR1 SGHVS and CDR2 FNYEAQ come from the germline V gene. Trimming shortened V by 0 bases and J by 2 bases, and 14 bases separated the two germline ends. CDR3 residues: CASSLAVRGNTYEQYF. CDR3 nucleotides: TGTGCCAGCAGCTTAGCGGTGCGGGGAAACACCTACGAGCAGTACTTC.

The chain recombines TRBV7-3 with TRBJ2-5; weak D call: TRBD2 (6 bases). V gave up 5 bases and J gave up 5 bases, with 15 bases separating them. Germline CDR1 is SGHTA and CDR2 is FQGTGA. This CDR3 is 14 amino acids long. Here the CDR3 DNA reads TGTGCCAGCAGCCCCGGCGGGGCCTCGGAGACCCAGTACTTC. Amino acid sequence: CASSPGGASETQYF.

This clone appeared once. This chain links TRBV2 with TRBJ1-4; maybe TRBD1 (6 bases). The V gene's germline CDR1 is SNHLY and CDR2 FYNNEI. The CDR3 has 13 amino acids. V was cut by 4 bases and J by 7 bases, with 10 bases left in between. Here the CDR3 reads CASSAQGSEKLFF. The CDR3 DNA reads TGTGCCAGCAGTGCTCAGGGGAGTGAAAAACTGTTTTTT.

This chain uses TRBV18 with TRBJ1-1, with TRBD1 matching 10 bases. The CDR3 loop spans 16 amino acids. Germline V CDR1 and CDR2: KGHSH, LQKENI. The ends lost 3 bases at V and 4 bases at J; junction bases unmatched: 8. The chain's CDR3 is CASSPRTGGESTEAFF. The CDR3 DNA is TGTGCCAGCTCACCTCGGACAGGGGGGGAGAGCACTGAAGCTTTCTTT.

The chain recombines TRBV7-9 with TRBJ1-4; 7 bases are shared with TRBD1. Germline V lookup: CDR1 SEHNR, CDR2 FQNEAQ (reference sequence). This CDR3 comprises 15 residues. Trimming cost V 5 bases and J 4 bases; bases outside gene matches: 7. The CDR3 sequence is CASSATGANNEKLFF. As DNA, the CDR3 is TGTGCCAGCAGCGCAACAGGGGCCAATAATGAAAAACTGTTTTTT.

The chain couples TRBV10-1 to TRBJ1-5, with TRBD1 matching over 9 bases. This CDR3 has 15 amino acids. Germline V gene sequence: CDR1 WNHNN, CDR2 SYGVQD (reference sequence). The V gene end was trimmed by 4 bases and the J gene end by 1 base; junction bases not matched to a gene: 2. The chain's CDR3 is CASSGDRVSNQPQHF. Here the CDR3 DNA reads TGCGCCAGCAGTGGGGACAGGGTAAGCAATCAGCCCCAGCATTTT.

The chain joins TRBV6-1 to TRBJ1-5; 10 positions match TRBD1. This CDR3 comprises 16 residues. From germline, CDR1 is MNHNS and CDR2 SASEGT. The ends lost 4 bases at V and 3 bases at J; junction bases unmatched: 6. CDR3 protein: CASSGAGTGVNQPQHF. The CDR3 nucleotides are TGTGCCAGCAGTGGGGCCGGGACAGGGGTCAATCAGCCCCAGCATTTT.

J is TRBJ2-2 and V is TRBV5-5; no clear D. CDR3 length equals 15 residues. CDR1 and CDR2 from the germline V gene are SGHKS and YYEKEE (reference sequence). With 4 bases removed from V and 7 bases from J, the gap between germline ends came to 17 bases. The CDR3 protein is CASSPLGRQYGELFF. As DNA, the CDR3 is TGTGCCAGCAGCCCCCTGGGCCGTCAATACGGGGAGCTGTTTTTT.

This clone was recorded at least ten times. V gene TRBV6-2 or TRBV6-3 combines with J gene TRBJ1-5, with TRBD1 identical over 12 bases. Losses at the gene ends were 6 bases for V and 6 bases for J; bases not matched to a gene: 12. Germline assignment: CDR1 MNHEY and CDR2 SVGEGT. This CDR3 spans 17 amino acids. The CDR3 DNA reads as TGTGCCAGCAGCGCACAGGGACAGGGGGCATTAGGTCAGCCCCAGCATTTT. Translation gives CASSAQGQGALGQPQHF.

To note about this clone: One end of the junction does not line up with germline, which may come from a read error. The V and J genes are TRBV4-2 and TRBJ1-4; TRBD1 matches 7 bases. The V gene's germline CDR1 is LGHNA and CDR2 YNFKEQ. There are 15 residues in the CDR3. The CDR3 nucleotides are TGTGCCAGCAGCCAAGACCCCGGGACAGTTCAACCCCCATGTTTT. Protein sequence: CASSQDPGTVQPPCF.

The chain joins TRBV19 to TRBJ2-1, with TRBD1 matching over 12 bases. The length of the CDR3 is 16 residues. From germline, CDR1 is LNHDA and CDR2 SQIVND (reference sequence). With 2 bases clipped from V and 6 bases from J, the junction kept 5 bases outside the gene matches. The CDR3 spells CASSIMGQGAFNEQFF. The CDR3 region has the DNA TGTGCCAGTAGTATAATGGGACAGGGGGCCTTCAATGAGCAGTTCTTC.

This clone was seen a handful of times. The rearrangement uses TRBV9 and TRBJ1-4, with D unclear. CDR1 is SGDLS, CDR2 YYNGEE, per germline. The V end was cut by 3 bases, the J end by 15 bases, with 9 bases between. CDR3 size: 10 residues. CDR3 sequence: CASSAQVVFF. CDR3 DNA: TGTGCCAGCAGCGCGCAGGTGGTGTTTTTT.

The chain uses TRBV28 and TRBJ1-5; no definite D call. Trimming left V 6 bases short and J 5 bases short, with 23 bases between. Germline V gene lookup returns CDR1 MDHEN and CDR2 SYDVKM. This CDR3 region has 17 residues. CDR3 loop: CASSERGSARRYQPQHF. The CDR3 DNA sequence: TGTGCCAGCAGCGAAAGAGGGTCGGCCAGGAGGTATCAGCCCCAGCATTTT.

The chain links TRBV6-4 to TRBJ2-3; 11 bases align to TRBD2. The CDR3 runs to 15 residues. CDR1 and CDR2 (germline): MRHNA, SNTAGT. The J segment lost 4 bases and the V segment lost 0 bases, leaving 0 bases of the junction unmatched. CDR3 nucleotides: TGTGCCAGCAGTGACTCTAGCGGGGGGGCAGATACGCAGTATTTT. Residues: CASSDSSGGADTQYF.

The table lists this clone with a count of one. The CDR3: CASGFAGRETQYF. The CDR3 DNA sequence: TGTGCTAGTGGTTTTGCAGGGCGGGAGACCCAGTACTTC. V gene TRBV12-5 combines with J gene TRBJ2-5, with D tentatively TRBD1 (5 bases). Between the trimmed V and J ends, which lost 3 bases and 5 bases, there was a span of 10 bases. CDR1 and CDR2 (germline): LGHNT, FRNRAP. The CDR3 has 13 amino acids.

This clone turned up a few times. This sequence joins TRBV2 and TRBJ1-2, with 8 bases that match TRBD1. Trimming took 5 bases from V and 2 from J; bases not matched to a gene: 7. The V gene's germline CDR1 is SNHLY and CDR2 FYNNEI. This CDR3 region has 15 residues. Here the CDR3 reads CASSFDRGVNYGYTF. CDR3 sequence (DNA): TGTGCCAGCAGTTTCGACAGGGGCGTAAACTATGGCTACACCTTC.

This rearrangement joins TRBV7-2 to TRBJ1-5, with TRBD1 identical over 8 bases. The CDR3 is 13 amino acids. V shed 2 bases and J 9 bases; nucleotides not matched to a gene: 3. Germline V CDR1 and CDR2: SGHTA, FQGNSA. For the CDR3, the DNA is TGTGCCAGCAGCTTACAACAGGGGGGGCCCCAGCATTTT. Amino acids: CASSLQQGGPQHF.

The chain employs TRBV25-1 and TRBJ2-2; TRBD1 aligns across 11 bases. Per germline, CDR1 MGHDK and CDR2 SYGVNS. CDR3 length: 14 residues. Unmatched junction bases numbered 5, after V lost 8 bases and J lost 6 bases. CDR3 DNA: TGTGCCAGCGGTGGGGACAGGGGGGCCGGGGAGCTGTTTTTT. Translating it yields CASGGDRGAGELFF. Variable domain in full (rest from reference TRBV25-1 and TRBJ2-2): EADIYQTPRYLVIGTGKKITLECSQTMGHDKMYWYQQDPGMELHLIHYSYGVNSTEKGDLSSESTVSRIRTEHFPLTLESARPSHTSQYLCASGGDRGAGELFFGEGSRLTVL.

The CDR3 nucleotides read TGTGCCAGCAGTCGCAGGTACGAGCAGTACTTC. It encodes CASSRRYEQYF. The gene calls are TRBV12-3 or TRBV12-4 and TRBJ2-7, with no clear D. CDR3 length equals 11 residues. With 5 bases removed from V and 4 bases from J, the gap between germline ends came to 6 bases.

This CDR3 is CAISAPGQGNTEAFF. The CDR3 DNA is TGTGCCATCAGTGCCCCGGGACAGGGAAACACTGAAGCTTTCTTT. This sequence joins TRBV10-3 and TRBJ1-1; 9 bases are shared with TRBD1. In germline, CDR1 is ENHRY, CDR2 SYGVKD. This CDR3 has 15 residues. J gave up 2 bases and V 4 bases, and 5 bases lay outside the gene matches.

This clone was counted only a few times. The chain's CDR3 is CASSQSSGTPQETQYF. The CDR3 coding sequence is TGTGCCAGCAGCCAGTCTAGCGGGACTCCCCAAGAGACCCAGTACTTC. The rearrangement joins TRBV7-9 to TRBJ2-5; TRBD2 agrees at 9 bases. The junction had 8 bases not matched to a gene; V was cut back by 5 bases and J by 1 base. Germline lookup yields CDR1 SEHNR and CDR2 FQNEAQ (reference sequence). This CDR3 has 16 residues.